The entry below gives a single T cell receptor (beta chain) sequence along with its context. The data stem from a study of blood T cell repertoires in COVID-19. Germline CDR1 reads SGHDT; CDR2 reads YYEEEE. The CDR3 has 11 residues. V lost 0 bases, J lost 13 bases, and 10 bases lay in between. In the study's own analysis: Reference gene primer amplification gave nucleated cell count estimates. Here immunoSEQ multiplex PCR was the method, and the copy in TCRdb shows in-frame clones only, minus some. That table supplies the V and J calls and clone size; D and trimming were determined from the DNA. The table includes roughly 35,000 clones, about four fifths detected once.

This clonotype was obtained from a man older than 75 with acute or convalescent COVID-19. The chain is built from TRBV5-6 and TRBJ1-1; D is uncertain. The source material was peripheral blood. This CDR3 is CASSLDRSIFF. The DNA of the CDR3 is TGTGCCAGCAGCTTGGACCGGTCGATTTTCTTT. The full variable domain, rest sourced from reference TRBV5-6 and TRBJ1-1, is DAGVTQSPTHLIKTRGQQVTLRCSPKSGHDTVSWYQQALGQGPQFIFQYYEEEERQRGNFPDRFSGHQFPNYSSELNVNALLLGDSALYLCASSLDRSIFFGQGTRLTVV.